This section outlines one T cell receptor beta chain sequence together with its context. The CDR3 covers 15 residues. The germline gives CDR1 WSHSY, CDR2 SAAADI. Trimming removed 7 bases from V and 1 base from J, with 14 bases in between. How the authors handled the data: Nucleated cell counts were estimated from reference gene primer amplification. TCRdb's table, derived via immunoSEQ multiplex PCR, lists solely in-frame clones and lacks some. V and J calls and clone size are as listed in that table; D and trimming were resolved from the DNA. The table includes more than 250,000 clones, around 83% detected once. This entry is derived from a study of blood T cell repertoires in COVID-19. Study-wide background: Some COVID-19 samples were acute and others convalescent; all came from the United States, Italy and Spain. PBMCs, B-cell-depleted T cells, or T cells provided the cDNA or gDNA that made up the material.

The sequence was collected from a man aged 18 to 29 with active or convalescent COVID-19. The sequenced material came from peripheral blood. V usage is TRBV10-2 and J usage is TRBJ1-5, with D unclear. In DNA, the CDR3 is TGCGCCAGCACGGGGTTGGGGTGGAGCAATCAGCCCCAGCATTTT. Amino acid sequence: CASTGLGWSNQPQHF.